A selection of T cell receptor beta chains follows, all from one sample in a study of blood T cell repertoires in COVID-19. Method: immunoSEQ multiplex PCR; TCRdb's copy keeps in-frame clones and lacks some. This sample has roughly 150,000 clones, with approximately 91% found just once. Sequenced sample: peripheral blood. These receptors came from a man aged 18 to 30 with acute or convalescent COVID-19. Both conserved end residues are part of each CDR3. D genes are given only for firm matches. Only part of the rows carry a size: once, few, many, or a class if the clone is expanded.

v_gene	len	abundance	j_gene	d_gene	CDR3nt	CDR3aa
TRBV27	14	once	TRBJ1-3	-	TGTGCCAGCAGTCCAAGGGACACAGGAAACACCATATATTTT	CASSPRDTGNTIYF
TRBV15	16	once	TRBJ1-2	-	TGTGCCACCAGCAGAGATGTGGGGGGGCTGGACTATGGCTACACCTTC	CATSRDVGGLDYGYTF
TRBV6-5	13	-	TRBJ2-7	TRBD1	TGTGCCAGCGGGAGGACAGGGGGCTACGAGCAGTACTTC	CASGRTGGYEQYF
TRBV7-9	13	-	TRBJ1-1	-	TGTGCCAGCAGCCCAGGGCGTGCCACTGAAGCTTTCTTT	CASSPGRATEAFF
TRBV18	14	-	TRBJ1-4	-	TGTGCCAGCTCACCATGGCAGGGCAGGGAAAAACTGTTTTTT	CASSPWQGREKLFF
TRBV18	14	-	TRBJ1-2	-	TGTGCCAGCTCACCACAAGCCGGGAACTATGGCTACACCTTC	CASSPQAGNYGYTF
TRBV3-1/TRBV3-2	14	-	TRBJ2-2	-	TGTGCCAGCAGCCTTCTCGCGAGTACCGGGGAGCTGTTTTTT	CASSLLASTGELFF
TRBV4-1	14	-	TRBJ2-1	-	TGCGCCAGCAGCTTCAGCGAGGGCTACAATGAGCAGTTCTTC	CASSFSEGYNEQFF
TRBV7-8	14	-	TRBJ2-6	-	TGTGCCAGCAGCTTCGACAGCGGGGCCAACGTCCTGACTTTC	CASSFDSGANVLTF
TRBV16	13	-	TRBJ1-1	-	TGTGCCAGCATCCTCAGGGAGGGAACTGAAGCTTTCTTT	CASILREGTEAFF
TRBV9	20	-	TRBJ2-3	TRBD2	TGTGCCAGCAGCGTAGAGGGCTTTAGCGGGAGGCCCGCTTACACAGATACGCAGTATTTT	CASSVEGFSGRPAYTDTQYF
TRBV5-1	17	-	TRBJ1-6	-	TGCGCCAGCAGCTTGGCTTTCGCAGGGCCCTATAATTCACCCCTCCACTTT	CASSLAFAGPYNSPLHF
TRBV5-6	13	once	TRBJ2-3	-	TGTGCCAGCAGCCCCTCTAGCACAGATACGCAGTATTTT	CASSPSSTDTQYF
TRBV19	15	-	TRBJ1-1	-	TGTGCCAGTAGTGCCCCCTCGGGGGGAGGCACTGAAGCTTTCTTT	CASSAPSGGGTEAFF
TRBV3-1/TRBV3-2	16	-	TRBJ2-7	-	TGTGCCAGCAGCCAAGGGGAGAGCGGTCTTGCCGGGGAGCAGTACTTC	CASSQGESGLAGEQYF
TRBV19	16	-	TRBJ1-3	-	TGTGCCAGTAGTACCTCCCCAGGGTTCCCTGGAAACACCATATATTTT	CASSTSPGFPGNTIYF
TRBV3-1/TRBV3-2	15	-	TRBJ2-1	-	TGTGCCAGCAGCCAAGAGGGAGGCGGAGGGAGTGAGCAGTTCTTC	CASSQEGGGGSEQFF
TRBV3-1/TRBV3-2	14	-	TRBJ2-5	TRBD2	TGTGCCAGCAAGACTCCAGCGGGGAAAGAGACCCAGTACTTC	CASKTPAGKETQYF
TRBV9	14	-	TRBJ1-1	TRBD1	TGTGCCAGCAGTCCTAGGACAGGGGGCACTGAAGCTTTCTTT	CASSPRTGGTEAFF
TRBV6-2/TRBV6-3	13	-	TRBJ1-1	-	TGTGCCAGCAGTTACCAGGGAATAGCTGAAGCTTTCTTT	CASSYQGIAEAFF
TRBV19	15	-	TRBJ1-5	-	TGTGCCAGTAGTATAGTATTAACGGGTGGGCAGCCCCAGCATTTT	CASSIVLTGGQPQHF
TRBV2	14	-	TRBJ2-7	TRBD2	TGTGCCAGCAACCGGGGGGGGACCCAGTACGAGCAGTACTTC	CASNRGGTQYEQYF
TRBV19	17	-	TRBJ2-1	TRBD1	TGTGCCAGTAGGTGGAGCAAAGGGGGCCACCAGGTCAATGAGCAGTTCTTC	CASRWSKGGHQVNEQFF
TRBV2	14	-	TRBJ1-1	-	TGTGCCAGCAGTGGCGGACAGAGAAATACTGAAGCTTTCTTT	CASSGGQRNTEAFF
TRBV5-5	14	-	TRBJ1-4	TRBD1	TGTGCCAGCAGCTCCGGACAGGGTTATGAAAAACTGTTTTTT	CASSSGQGYEKLFF
TRBV9	14	-	TRBJ1-6	TRBD1	TGTGCCAGCAGCGCCGGGACAGGGGTATCACCCCTCCACTTT	CASSAGTGVSPLHF
TRBV15	17	-	TRBJ2-1	TRBD2	TGTGCCACCAGCAGAGATCTTATAGCGGGAGGGCCCAATGAGCAGTTCTTC	CATSRDLIAGGPNEQFF
TRBV18	13	-	TRBJ2-1	-	TGTGCCACTCAAGGGCGGCGGGACAATGAGCAGTTCTTC	CATQGRRDNEQFF
TRBV7-9	14	-	TRBJ1-1	TRBD1	TGTGCCAGCAGCATGGACAGGGCTAGCTCTGAAGCTTTCTTT	CASSMDRASSEAFF
TRBV5-1	15	-	TRBJ2-1	TRBD1	TGCGCCAGCAGCTTTGGACAGGGTTCCTACAATGAGCAGTTCTTC	CASSFGQGSYNEQFF
TRBV4-2	19	-	TRBJ1-4	-	TGTGCCAGCAGCCACAAGAGGGGCCGCGGGGACTCAACTAATGAAAAACTGTTTTTT	CASSHKRGRGDSTNEKLFF
TRBV5-1	14	-	TRBJ1-1	-	TGCGCCAGCAGCTTGGGACAACAGAACACTGAAGCTTTCTTT	CASSLGQQNTEAFF
TRBV13	19	once	TRBJ2-1	TRBD1	TGTGCCAGCAGCTTCTCAGTCCCGGGACAGGGAACTAGATTCAATGAGCAGTTCTTC	CASSFSVPGQGTRFNEQFF
TRBV10-3	13	once	TRBJ1-1	-	TGTGCCATCGTAATAACAGGGACCACTGAAGCTTTCTTT	CAIVITGTTEAFF
TRBV21-1	17	-	TRBJ2-7	-	TGTGCCAGCAGCACCCCGAGCAAGGGGGACAGTACCTACGAGCAGTACTTC	CASSTPSKGDSTYEQYF
TRBV23-1	15	-	TRBJ1-1	TRBD1	TGCGCCAGCAGCAGCAGGGGGCGAGTATGCACTGAAGCTTTCTTT	CASSSRGRVCTEAFF
TRBV9	14	-	TRBJ1-2	-	TGTGCCAGCAGCGTAGAGGCAGGGGACTATGGCTACACCTTC	CASSVEAGDYGYTF
TRBV24-1	15	once	TRBJ1-1	TRBD1	TGTGCCACCAGCCCCGGGACAGGCGTTTTAACTGAAGCTTTCTTT	CATSPGTGVLTEAFF
TRBV11-2	13	-	TRBJ1-5	-	TGTGCCAGCAGTTTGGACGGGGATCAGCCCCAGCATTTT	CASSLDGDQPQHF
TRBV19	14	-	TRBJ1-5	-	TGTGCCAGTAGTATCCACCTTTGGGAGCAGCCCCAGCATTTT	CASSIHLWEQPQHF
TRBV19	15	-	TRBJ1-4	-	TGTGCCAGTAGCCCTTTGACAGGCCCAATTAAAAAACTGTTTTTT	CASSPLTGPIKKLFF
TRBV18	14	-	TRBJ2-1	TRBD2	TGTGCCAGCTCACCGGGCGGGGGAGCGAATGAGCAGTTCTTC	CASSPGGGANEQFF
TRBV14	18	once	TRBJ1-6	-	TGTGCCAGCAGCCATGGGAAGGGGGAGAGCTCCTATAATTCACCCCTCCACTTT	CASSHGKGESSYNSPLHF
TRBV6-5	15	-	TRBJ1-5	TRBD1	TGTGCCAGCAGATCGGACAGGCGAACCGATCAGCCCCAGCATTTT	CASRSDRRTDQPQHF
TRBV9	17	-	TRBJ1-3	-	TGTGCCAGCAGCGTAGAAATGCAGGGGTCTACTGGAAACACCATATATTTT	CASSVEMQGSTGNTIYF
TRBV5-6	12	-	TRBJ1-1	-	TGTGCCAGCAGCCGCGCGGGGGCGGTAGCTTTCTTT	CASSRAGAVAFF
TRBV10-3	15	-	TRBJ1-6	TRBD1	TGTGCCATCAGTAACCCCAGGGGGCAGAATTCACCCCTCCACTTT	CAISNPRGQNSPLHF
TRBV5-5	15	-	TRBJ1-5	-	TGTGCCAGCAGCTTGGACAGTTATAGCAATCAGCCCCAGCATTTT	CASSLDSYSNQPQHF
TRBV18	16	-	TRBJ2-3	TRBD2	TGTGCCAGCTCACCACGGCCTAGCGGGAGTACAGATACGCAGTATTTT	CASSPRPSGSTDTQYF
TRBV12-5	17	-	TRBJ2-2	-	TGTGCTAGTGGTTTGCCCCCGAAGACAGGGAACACCGGGGAGCTGTTTTTT	CASGLPPKTGNTGELFF
TRBV5-4	15	once	TRBJ1-1	-	TGTGCCAGCAGCTTGGCAGGGGTAACGAACACTGAAGCTTTCTTT	CASSLAGVTNTEAFF
TRBV6-1	13	-	TRBJ1-1	-	TGTGCCAGCAGTGAAAGATGGACAGCTGAAGCTTTCTTT	CASSERWTAEAFF
TRBV11-2	16	-	TRBJ1-6	-	TGTGCCAGCAGCTCCGGTTGGGGCACCTATAATTCACCCCTCCACTTT	CASSSGWGTYNSPLHF
TRBV7-8	17	-	TRBJ2-7	TRBD2	TGTGCCAGCAGCTTAGCCGTTAGCGGGATACCTTCCTACGAGCAGTACTTC	CASSLAVSGIPSYEQYF
TRBV27	13	many	TRBJ1-1	-	TGTGCCAGCAGTTTAGGGGCGAACACTGAAGCTTTCTTT	CASSLGANTEAFF